The clone carrying this T cell receptor (beta chain) has ten or more counts. Its antigen is still unknown. This sample was included in a study of T cell repertoires in cytomegalovirus infection. TCRdb fed the reads into MiXCR, producing one record per CDR3 protein. The profile shows around 300,000 distinct CDR3 sequences, just under 25% of them singletons. Between the trimmed V and J ends, which lost 3 bases and 2 bases, there was a span of 11 bases. The CDR3 contains 13 residues. Germline assignment: CDR1 DFQATT and CDR2 SNEGSKA (reference sequence). The receptor comes from a human donor in good health (CMV status not recorded). Some clones in this sample may be carry-over from other donors' samples. The V gene is TRBV20-1, the J gene TRBJ2-7; unclear D gene. The sample here was cultured PBMCs, taken from culture after CMV antigen stimulation. The CDR3 DNA is TGCAGTGCTAGCACAGTAAGGACCTACGAGCAGTACTTC. It yields the protein CSASTVRTYEQYF.